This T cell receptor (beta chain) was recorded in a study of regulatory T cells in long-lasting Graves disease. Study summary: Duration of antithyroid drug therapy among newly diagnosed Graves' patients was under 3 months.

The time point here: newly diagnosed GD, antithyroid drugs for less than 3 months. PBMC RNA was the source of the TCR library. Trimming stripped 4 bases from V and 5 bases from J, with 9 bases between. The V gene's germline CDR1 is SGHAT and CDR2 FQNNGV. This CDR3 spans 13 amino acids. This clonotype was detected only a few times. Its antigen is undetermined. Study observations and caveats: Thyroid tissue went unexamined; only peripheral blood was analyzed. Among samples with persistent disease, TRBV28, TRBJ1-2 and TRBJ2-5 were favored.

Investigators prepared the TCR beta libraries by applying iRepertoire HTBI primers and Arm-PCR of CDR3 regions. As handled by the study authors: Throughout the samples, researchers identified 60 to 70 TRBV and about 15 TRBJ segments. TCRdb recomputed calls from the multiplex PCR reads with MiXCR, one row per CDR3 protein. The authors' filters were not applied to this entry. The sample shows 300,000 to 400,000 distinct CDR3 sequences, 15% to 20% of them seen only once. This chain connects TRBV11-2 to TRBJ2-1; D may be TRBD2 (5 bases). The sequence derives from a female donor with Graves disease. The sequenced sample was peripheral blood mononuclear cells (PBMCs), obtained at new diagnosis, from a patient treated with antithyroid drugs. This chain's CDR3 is CASSSGINNEQFF. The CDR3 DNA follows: TGTGCCAGCAGCTCCGGGATAAACAATGAGCAGTTCTTC.